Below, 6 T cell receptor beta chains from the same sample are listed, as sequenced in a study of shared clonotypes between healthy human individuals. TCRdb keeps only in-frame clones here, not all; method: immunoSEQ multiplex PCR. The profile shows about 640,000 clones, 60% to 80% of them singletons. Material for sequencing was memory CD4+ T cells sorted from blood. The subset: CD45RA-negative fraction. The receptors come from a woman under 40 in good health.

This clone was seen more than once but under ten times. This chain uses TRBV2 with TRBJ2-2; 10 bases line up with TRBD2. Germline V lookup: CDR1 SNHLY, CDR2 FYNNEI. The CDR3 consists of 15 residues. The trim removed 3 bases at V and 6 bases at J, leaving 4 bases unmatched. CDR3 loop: CASSELAGVPGELFF. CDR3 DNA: TGTGCCAGCAGTGAGCTAGCGGGAGTCCCCGGGGAGCTGTTTTTT. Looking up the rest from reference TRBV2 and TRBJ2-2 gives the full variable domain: EPEVTQTPSHQVTQMGQEVILRCVPISNHLYFYWYRQILGQKVEFLVSFYNNEISEKSEIFDDQFSVERPDGSNFTLKIRSTKLEDSAMYFCASSELAGVPGELFFGEGSRLTVL.

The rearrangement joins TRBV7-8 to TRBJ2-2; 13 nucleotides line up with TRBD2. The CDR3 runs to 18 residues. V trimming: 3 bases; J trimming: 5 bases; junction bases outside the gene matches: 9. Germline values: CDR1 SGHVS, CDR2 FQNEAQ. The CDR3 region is CASSFLQGLAGETGELFF. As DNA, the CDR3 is TGTGCCAGCAGCTTCCTACAAGGACTAGCGGGAGAAACCGGGGAGCTGTTTTTT.

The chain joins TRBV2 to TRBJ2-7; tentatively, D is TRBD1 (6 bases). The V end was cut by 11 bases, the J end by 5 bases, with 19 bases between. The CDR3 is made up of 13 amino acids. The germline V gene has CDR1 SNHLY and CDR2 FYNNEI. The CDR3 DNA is TGTGCCTCTACAGGGAAGATTCCCGACGAGCAGTACTTC. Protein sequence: CASTGKIPDEQYF.

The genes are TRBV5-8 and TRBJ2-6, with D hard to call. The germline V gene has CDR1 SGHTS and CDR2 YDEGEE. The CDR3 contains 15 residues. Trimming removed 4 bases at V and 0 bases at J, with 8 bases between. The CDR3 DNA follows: TGTGCCAGCAGCGAACGGAACTCTGGGGCCAACGTCCTGACTTTC. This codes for CASSERNSGANVLTF.

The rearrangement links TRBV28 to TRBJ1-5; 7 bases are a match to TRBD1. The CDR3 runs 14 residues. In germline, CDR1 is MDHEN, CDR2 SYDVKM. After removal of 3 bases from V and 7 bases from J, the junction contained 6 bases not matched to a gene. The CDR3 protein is CASSFYRGVQPQHF. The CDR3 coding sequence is TGTGCCAGCAGTTTTTACAGGGGTGTCCAGCCCCAGCATTTT.

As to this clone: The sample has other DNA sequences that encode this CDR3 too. CDR3 region: CASSLEAGSYNEQFF. DNA of the CDR3: TGCGCCAGCAGCTTGGAGGCAGGTTCTTACAATGAGCAGTTCTTC. The V call is TRBV5-1, the J call TRBJ2-1; D is unresolved. V dropped 0 bases and J dropped 4 bases, with 11 bases sitting between them. Germline CDR1 and CDR2: SGHRS and YFSETQ. CDR3 length equals 15 residues.